This is a list of T cell receptor beta chains from one sample in a study of blood T cell repertoires in COVID-19. The protocol was immunoSEQ multiplex PCR, while the TCRdb copy is restricted to in-frame clones and leaves out a portion. This sample has fewer than 200,000 clones; 65% to 90% occur once, and the top ten carry roughly 1.4%. The sequencing sample was made of peripheral blood. The receptors come from a human donor in a cohort sampled during active COVID-19. CDR3s include the opening cysteine and the closing phenylalanine or tryptophan. The order of the fields is V gene, clone size, D gene, J gene, CDR3 DNA, CDR3 protein. The D gene is left open where the match is weak. Clone size is shown for a subset of rows, as once, few, many or a class of expanded clone.

V: TRBV6-5
size: .
D: .
J: TRBJ2-6
DNA: TGTGCCAGCAGCCCGTCTCGGGGGGCCAACGTCCTGACTTTC
CDR3: CASSPSRGANVLTF

V: TRBV21-1
size: .
D: .
J: TRBJ1-5
DNA: TGTGCCTGGGACTCAGGTAGCAATCAGCCCCAGCATTTT
CDR3: CAWDSGSNQPQHF

V: TRBV19
size: few
D: .
J: TRBJ1-2
DNA: TGTGCCAGTAGTATAGGGGGCCGCTATGGCTACACCTTC
CDR3: CASSIGGRYGYTF

V: TRBV7-2
size: .
D: TRBD2
J: TRBJ2-2
DNA: TGTGCCAGCAGCTTACGGCGGGGGATCACCGGGGAGCTGTTTTTT
CDR3: CASSLRRGITGELFF

V: TRBV6-2/TRBV6-3
size: .
D: TRBD2
J: TRBJ2-1
DNA: TGTGCCAGCACCCCGACTAGCTTATACAATGAGCAGTTCTTC
CDR3: CASTPTSLYNEQFF

V: TRBV5-1
size: .
D: TRBD1
J: TRBJ2-2
DNA: TGCGCCAGCAGCTTGGGGACAGGGGGAAGCACCGGGGAGCTGTTTTTT
CDR3: CASSLGTGGSTGELFF

V: TRBV7-2
size: .
D: TRBD2
J: TRBJ2-7
DNA: TGTGCCAGCAGCTTACGGCTAGCGGTAAACTACGAGCAGTACTTC
CDR3: CASSLRLAVNYEQYF

V: TRBV6-2/TRBV6-3
size: few
D: .
J: TRBJ1-6
DNA: TGTGCCAGCAGTTATACAGGGATCAATTCACCCCTCCACTTT
CDR3: CASSYTGINSPLHF

V: TRBV9
size: .
D: TRBD2
J: TRBJ2-1
DNA: TGTGCCAGCAGCGTAGGAGGCGGGGGGGCAGACAATGAGCAGTTCTTC
CDR3: CASSVGGGGADNEQFF

V: TRBV5-1
size: once
D: TRBD1
J: TRBJ1-1
DNA: TGCGCCAGCAGCCCCCTAAGGGGGCGGAACACTGAAGCTTTCTTT
CDR3: CASSPLRGRNTEAFF

V: TRBV6-6
size: .
D: TRBD2
J: TRBJ2-7
DNA: TGTGCCAGCAGCCCTCACTGGCGGGAGTTCTACGAGCAGTACTTC
CDR3: CASSPHWREFYEQYF

V: TRBV7-8
size: .
D: TRBD1
J: TRBJ1-5
DNA: TGTGCCAGCAGCCGAACAGGGGGCGCCGAGGGCAATCAGCCCCAGCATTTT
CDR3: CASSRTGGAEGNQPQHF

V: TRBV11-3
size: few
D: .
J: TRBJ2-3
DNA: TGTGCCAGCAGCTCAGGGTGGGGCACAGATACGCAGTATTTT
CDR3: CASSSGWGTDTQYF

V: TRBV3-1/TRBV3-2
size: .
D: TRBD1
J: TRBJ2-1
DNA: TGTGCCAGCAGCCCTTCGGGACAGAAAGAATACAATGAGCAGTTCTTC
CDR3: CASSPSGQKEYNEQFF

V: TRBV4-2
size: .
D: TRBD2
J: TRBJ2-5
DNA: TGTGCCAGCAGCCAGATAGCGGGGGGGCCGGTAGAGACCCAGTACTTC
CDR3: CASSQIAGGPVETQYF

V: TRBV4-2
size: once
D: .
J: TRBJ2-5
DNA: TGTGCCAGCAGCCAATCGACAGTGTCAGAGACCCAGTACTTC
CDR3: CASSQSTVSETQYF

V: TRBV7-8
size: .
D: .
J: TRBJ2-5
DNA: TGTGCCAGCAGCTTAGATGGAGGGCAAGAGACCCAGTACTTC
CDR3: CASSLDGGQETQYF

V: TRBV19
size: few
D: TRBD2
J: TRBJ2-7
DNA: TGTGCCAGTAGTACGGGACTAGCGGGGGGGACCTACGAGCAGTACTTC
CDR3: CASSTGLAGGTYEQYF

V: TRBV12-2
size: once
D: .
J: TRBJ1-1
DNA: TGTGCAAGTCGCCTACCCCAGGGGACTGAAGCTTTCTTT
CDR3: CASRLPQGTEAFF

V: TRBV7-8
size: few
D: .
J: TRBJ1-3
DNA: TGTGCCAGCAGCTTAGATCCAGGCCGAAACACCATATATTTT
CDR3: CASSLDPGRNTIYF

V: TRBV6-4
size: .
D: TRBD1
J: TRBJ1-2
DNA: TGTGCCAGCAGAGGGGACAGCAACTATGGCTACACCTTC
CDR3: CASRGDSNYGYTF

V: TRBV7-3
size: .
D: TRBD1
J: TRBJ1-2
DNA: TGTGCCAGCAGCCTTGGGACAGGGGAGCACTATGGCTACACCTTC
CDR3: CASSLGTGEHYGYTF

V: TRBV6-5
size: .
D: .
J: TRBJ1-2
DNA: TGTGCCAGCAGTTACTCGATCACAGGCCCCTATGGCTACACCTTC
CDR3: CASSYSITGPYGYTF

V: TRBV27
size: .
D: TRBD2
J: TRBJ2-7
DNA: TGTGCCAGCAGTTCTGGGCTAGCGGATTACGAGCAGTACTTC
CDR3: CASSSGLADYEQYF

V: TRBV7-9
size: few
D: .
J: TRBJ1-3
DNA: TGTGCCAGCAGCGGTACAGGGCGTGAAAACACCATATATTTT
CDR3: CASSGTGRENTIYF